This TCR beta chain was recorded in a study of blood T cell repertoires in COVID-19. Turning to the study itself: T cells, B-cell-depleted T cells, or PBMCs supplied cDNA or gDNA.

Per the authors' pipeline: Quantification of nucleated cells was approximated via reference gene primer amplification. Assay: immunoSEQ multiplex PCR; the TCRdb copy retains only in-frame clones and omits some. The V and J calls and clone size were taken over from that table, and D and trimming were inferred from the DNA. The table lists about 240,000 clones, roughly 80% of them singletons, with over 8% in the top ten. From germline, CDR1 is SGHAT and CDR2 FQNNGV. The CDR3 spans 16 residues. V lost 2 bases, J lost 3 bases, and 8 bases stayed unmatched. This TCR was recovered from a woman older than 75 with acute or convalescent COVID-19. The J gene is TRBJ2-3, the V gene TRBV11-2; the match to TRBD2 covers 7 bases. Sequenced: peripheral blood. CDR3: CASSLTGGKQTDTQYF. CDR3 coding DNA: TGTGCCAGCAGCTTAACGGGGGGAAAGCAAACAGATACGCAGTATTTT.